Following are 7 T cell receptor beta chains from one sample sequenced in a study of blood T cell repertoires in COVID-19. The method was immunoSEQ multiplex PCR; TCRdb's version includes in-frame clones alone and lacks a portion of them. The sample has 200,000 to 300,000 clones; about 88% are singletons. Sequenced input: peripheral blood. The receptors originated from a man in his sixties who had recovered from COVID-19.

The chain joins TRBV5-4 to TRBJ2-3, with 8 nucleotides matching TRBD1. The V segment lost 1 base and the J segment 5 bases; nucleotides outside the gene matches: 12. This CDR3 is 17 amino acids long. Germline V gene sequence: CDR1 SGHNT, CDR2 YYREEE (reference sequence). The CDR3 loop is CASSLFGQGALRDTQYF. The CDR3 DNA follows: TGTGCCAGCAGCTTGTTCGGGCAGGGGGCCTTAAGAGATACGCAGTATTTT.

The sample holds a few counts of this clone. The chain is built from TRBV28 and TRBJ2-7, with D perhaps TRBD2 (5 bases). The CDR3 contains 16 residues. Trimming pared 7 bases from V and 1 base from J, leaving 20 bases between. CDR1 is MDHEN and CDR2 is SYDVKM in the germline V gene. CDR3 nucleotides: TGTGCCAGCACAACAGCAAGGGCCGGGGTTTCCTACGAGCAGTACTTC. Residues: CASTTARAGVSYEQYF. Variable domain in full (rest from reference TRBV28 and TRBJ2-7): DVKVTQSSRYLVKRTGEKVFLECVQDMDHENMFWYRQDPGLGLRLIYFSYDVKMKEKGDIPEGYSVSREKKERFSLILESASTNQTSMYLCASTTARAGVSYEQYFGPGTRLTVT.

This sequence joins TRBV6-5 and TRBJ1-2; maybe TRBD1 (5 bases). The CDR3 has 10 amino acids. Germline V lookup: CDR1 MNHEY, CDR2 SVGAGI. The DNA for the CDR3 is TGTGTGACAGCTAACTATGGCTACACCTTC. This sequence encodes CVTANYGYTF.

The DNA for the CDR3 is TGTGCCAGCAGCTTAGGGACAGGGTTTAACGAAAAACTGTTTTTT. Its protein is CASSLGTGFNEKLFF. The chain recombines TRBV7-6 with TRBJ1-4, with TRBD1 identical over 8 bases. The CDR3 is 15 amino acids. Germline V gene lookup returns CDR1 SGHVS and CDR2 FNYEAQ. Germline trimming cut 1 base from V and 8 bases from J; bases unmatched to any gene: 6.

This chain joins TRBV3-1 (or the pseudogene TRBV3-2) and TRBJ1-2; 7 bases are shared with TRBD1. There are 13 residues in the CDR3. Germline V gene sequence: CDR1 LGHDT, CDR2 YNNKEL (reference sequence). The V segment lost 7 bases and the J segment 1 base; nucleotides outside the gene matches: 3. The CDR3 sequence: CASTRTGNYGYTF. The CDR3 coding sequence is TGTGCCAGCACCCGGACAGGTAACTATGGCTACACCTTC.

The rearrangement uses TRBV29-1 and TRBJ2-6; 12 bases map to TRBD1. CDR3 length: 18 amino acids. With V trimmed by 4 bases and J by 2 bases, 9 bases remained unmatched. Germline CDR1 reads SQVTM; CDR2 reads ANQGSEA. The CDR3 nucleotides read TGCAGCGTTGTGACTTACCGGGACAGGGGGCCTGGGGCCAACGTCCTGACTTTC. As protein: CSVVTYRDRGPGANVLTF.

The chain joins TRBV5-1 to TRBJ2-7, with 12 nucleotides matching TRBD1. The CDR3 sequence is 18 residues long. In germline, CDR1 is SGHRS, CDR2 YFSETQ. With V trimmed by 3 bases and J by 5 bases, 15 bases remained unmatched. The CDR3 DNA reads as TGCGCCAGCAGCTCACTAATTAAACCCGGGACAGGGGGCAACGAGCAGTACTTC. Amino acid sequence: CASSSLIKPGTGGNEQYF.